Included here is one TCR beta chain sequence, with context. Some clones are missing from TCRdb's copy, which holds only in-frame ones; the method was immunoSEQ multiplex PCR. The table lists around 80,000 clones, 80% to 90% of them singletons. The CDR3 runs to 12 residues. V lost 6 bases and J 8 bases, leaving 13 bases between the germline ends. Germline V CDR1 and CDR2: MNHEY, SVGAGI. This specimen belongs to a study of T cell responses to AZD1222 COVID-19 vaccine. The chain couples TRBV6-5 to TRBJ1-1; D gene unclear. Sequencing was performed on peripheral blood, taken 28 days after the second AZD1222 dose. The clonotype was recovered from an adult who received the AZD1222 COVID-19 vaccine. The CDR3 here is CASSQVRAEAFF. In nucleotides, the CDR3 is TGTGCCAGCAGCCAGGTACGGGCAGAAGCTTTCTTT.